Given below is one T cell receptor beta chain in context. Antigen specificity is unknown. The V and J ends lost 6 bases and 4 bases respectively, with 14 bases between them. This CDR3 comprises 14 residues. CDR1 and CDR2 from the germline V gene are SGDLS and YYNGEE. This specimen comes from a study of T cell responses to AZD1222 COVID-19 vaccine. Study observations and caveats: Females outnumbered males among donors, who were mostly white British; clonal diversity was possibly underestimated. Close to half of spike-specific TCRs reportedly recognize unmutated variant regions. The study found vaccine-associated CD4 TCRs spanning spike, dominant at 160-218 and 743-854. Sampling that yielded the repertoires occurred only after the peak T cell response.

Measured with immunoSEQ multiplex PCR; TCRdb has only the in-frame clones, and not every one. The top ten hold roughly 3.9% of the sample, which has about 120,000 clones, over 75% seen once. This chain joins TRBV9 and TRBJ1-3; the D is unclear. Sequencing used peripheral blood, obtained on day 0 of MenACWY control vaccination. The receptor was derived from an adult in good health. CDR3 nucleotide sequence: TGTGCCAGCACCCCCAGAAGCACCGGAAACACCATATATTTT. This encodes CASTPRSTGNTIYF.